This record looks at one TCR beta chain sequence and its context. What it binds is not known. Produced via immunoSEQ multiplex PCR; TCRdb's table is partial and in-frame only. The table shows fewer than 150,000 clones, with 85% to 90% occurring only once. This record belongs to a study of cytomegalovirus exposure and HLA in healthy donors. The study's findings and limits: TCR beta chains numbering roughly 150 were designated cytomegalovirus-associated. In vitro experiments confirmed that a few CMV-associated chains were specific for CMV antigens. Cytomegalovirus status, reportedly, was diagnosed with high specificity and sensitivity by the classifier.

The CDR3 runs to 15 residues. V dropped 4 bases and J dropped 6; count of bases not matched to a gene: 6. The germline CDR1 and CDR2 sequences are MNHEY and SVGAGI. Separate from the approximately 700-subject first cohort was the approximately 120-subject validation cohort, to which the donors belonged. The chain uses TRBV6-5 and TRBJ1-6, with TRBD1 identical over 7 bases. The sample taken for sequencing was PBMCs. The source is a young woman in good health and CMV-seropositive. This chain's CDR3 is CASSFWTGVNSPLHF. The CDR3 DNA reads TGTGCCAGCAGTTTCTGGACAGGAGTTAATTCACCCCTCCACTTT.